This T cell receptor beta chain originates from a study of cytomegalovirus exposure and HLA in healthy donors. General observations from the study: One variant, a missense change in DCLRE1C, was linked in a later analysis to TCR beta V- and J-gene trimming. CMV serostatus was the only immune exposure information that was available.

The CDR3 is 11 residues long. Per germline, CDR1 SGHNT and CDR2 YENEEA. Trimming pared 6 bases from V and 5 bases from J, leaving 7 bases between. A word on this clone: The antigen is unknown.

The PCR ran on 60 Vbeta and 13 Jbeta primers. As processed by the authors: Approximately 73 million unique TCR beta chains, roughly 10 million shared, were counted in a later analysis. Method: immunoSEQ multiplex PCR; TCRdb's copy keeps in-frame clones and lacks some. The DNA gave D and trimming, while V, J and clone size come from that table. Of about 200,000 clones listed, 60% to 80% are singletons. What was sequenced was PBMCs. This chain connects TRBV11-3 to TRBJ1-1; D ambiguous. This receptor was identified in a male donor in good health and CMV-seronegative. CDR3 protein: CASREETEAFF. The DNA of the CDR3 is TGTGCCAGCAGGGAGGAGACTGAAGCTTTCTTT.